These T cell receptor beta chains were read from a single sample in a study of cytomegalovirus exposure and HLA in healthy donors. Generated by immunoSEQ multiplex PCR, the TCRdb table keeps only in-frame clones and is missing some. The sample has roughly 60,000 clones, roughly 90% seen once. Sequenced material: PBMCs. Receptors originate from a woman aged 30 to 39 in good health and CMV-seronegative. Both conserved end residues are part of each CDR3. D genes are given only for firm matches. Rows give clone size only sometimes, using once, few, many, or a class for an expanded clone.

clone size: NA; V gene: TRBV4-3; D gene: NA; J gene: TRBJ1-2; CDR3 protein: CASSQDTGYAYGYTF; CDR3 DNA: TGCGCCAGCAGCCAAGACACAGGGTATGCCTATGGCTACACCTTC
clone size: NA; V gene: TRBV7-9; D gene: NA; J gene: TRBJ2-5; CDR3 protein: CASSSRVGSQETQYF; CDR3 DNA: TGTGCCAGCAGCTCCCGAGTGGGCAGCCAAGAGACCCAGTACTTC
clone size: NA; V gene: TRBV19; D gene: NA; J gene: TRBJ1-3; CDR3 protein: CASKRQDGFNSGNTIYF; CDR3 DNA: TGTGCCAGTAAGCGACAGGACGGGTTTAACTCTGGAAACACCATATATTTT
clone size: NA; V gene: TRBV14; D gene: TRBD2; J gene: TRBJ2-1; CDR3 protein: CASSQSSGSQYEQFF; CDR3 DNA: TGTGCCAGCAGCCAATCCAGCGGGAGTCAGTATGAGCAGTTCTTC
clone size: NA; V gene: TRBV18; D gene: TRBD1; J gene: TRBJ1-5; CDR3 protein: CASSREGGQGFIGQPQHF; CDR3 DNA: TGTGCCAGCTCCCGAGAGGGGGGACAGGGGTTTATTGGTCAGCCCCAGCATTTT
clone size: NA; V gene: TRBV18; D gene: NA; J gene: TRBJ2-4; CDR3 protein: CASSPGLQLAKNIQYF; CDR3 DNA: TGTGCCAGCTCACCGGGTCTACAGCTAGCCAAAAACATTCAGTACTTC
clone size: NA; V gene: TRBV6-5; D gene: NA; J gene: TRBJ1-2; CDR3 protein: CASSYSPDYGYTF; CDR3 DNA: TGTGCCAGCAGTTATTCGCCAGACTATGGCTACACCTTC
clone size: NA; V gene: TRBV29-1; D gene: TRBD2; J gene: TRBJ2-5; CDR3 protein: CSVKGVAGGRETQYF; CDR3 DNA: TGCAGCGTTAAGGGTGTAGCGGGAGGGAGAGAGACCCAGTACTTC
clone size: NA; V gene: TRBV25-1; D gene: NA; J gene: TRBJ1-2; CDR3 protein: CASSELGGRYYGYTF; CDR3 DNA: TGTGCCAGCAGTGAATTAGGGGGACGTTACTATGGCTACACCTTC
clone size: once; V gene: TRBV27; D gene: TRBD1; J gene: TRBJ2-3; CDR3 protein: CASSFRGTGRTDTQYF; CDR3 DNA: TGTGCCAGCAGTTTTAGGGGGACAGGCCGCACAGATACGCAGTATTTT
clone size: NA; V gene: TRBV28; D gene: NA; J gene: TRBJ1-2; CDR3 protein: CASRSILIRWSRGGYTF; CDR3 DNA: TGTGCCAGCAGATCGATCCTAATCCGATGGTCCCGCGGCGGCTACACCTTC
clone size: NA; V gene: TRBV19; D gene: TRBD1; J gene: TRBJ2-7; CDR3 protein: CASSQPGQGMEQYF; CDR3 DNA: TGTGCCAGTAGTCAACCGGGACAGGGGATGGAGCAGTACTTC
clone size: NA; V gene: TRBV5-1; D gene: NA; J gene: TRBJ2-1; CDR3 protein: CASGSSDEQFF; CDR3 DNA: TGCGCCAGCGGCTCTTCGGATGAGCAGTTCTTC
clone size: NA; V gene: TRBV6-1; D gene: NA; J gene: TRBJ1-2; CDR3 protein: CASSEVYRGTFYTNYGYTF; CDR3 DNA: TGTGCCAGCAGTGAAGTTTATAGGGGGACCTTCTACACAAACTATGGCTACACCTTC
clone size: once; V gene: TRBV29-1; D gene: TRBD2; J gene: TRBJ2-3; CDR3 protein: CSVQPGTSGSDTQYF; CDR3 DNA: TGCAGCGTACAGCCCGGGACTAGCGGGAGTGATACGCAGTATTTT
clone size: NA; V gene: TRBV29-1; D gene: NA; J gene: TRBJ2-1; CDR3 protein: CSVGRRGENEQFF; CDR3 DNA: TGCAGCGTTGGTCGAAGAGGAGAGAATGAGCAGTTCTTC
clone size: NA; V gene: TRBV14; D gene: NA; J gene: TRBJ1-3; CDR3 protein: CASSQGRGSSGNTIYF; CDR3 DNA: TGTGCCAGCAGCCAAGGTCGGGGGAGCTCTGGAAACACCATATATTTT
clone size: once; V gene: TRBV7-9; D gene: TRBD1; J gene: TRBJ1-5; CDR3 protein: CASSLKGGIQPQHF; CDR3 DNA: TGTGCCAGCAGCTTAAAAGGGGGCATTCAGCCCCAGCATTTT
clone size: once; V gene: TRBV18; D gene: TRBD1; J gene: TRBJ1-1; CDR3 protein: CASSPRGTDTNTEAFF; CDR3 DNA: TGTGCCAGCTCACCACGGGGGACAGATACGAACACTGAAGCTTTCTTT
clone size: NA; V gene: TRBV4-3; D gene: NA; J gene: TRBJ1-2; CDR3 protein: CASSQSQGNYGYTF; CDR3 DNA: TGCGCCAGCAGCCAATCCCAGGGGAACTATGGCTACACCTTC
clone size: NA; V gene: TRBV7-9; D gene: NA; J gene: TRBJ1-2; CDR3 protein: CASSFTGYQDGYTF; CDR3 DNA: TGTGCCAGCAGCTTTACAGGGTATCAGGATGGCTACACCTTC
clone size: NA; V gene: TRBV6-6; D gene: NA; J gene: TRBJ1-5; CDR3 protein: CASSSPRGGMIQPQHF; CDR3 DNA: TGTGCCAGCAGTTCTCCTCGCGGGGGCATGATTCAGCCCCAGCATTTT
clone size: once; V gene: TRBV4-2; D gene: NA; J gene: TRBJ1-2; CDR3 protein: CASSQVETNYGYTF; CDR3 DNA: TGTGCCAGCAGCCAAGTAGAGACAAACTATGGCTACACCTTC
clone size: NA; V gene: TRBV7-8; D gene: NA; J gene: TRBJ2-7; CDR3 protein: CASSPLGYEQYF; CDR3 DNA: TGTGCCAGCAGCCCCCTAGGCTACGAGCAGTACTTC
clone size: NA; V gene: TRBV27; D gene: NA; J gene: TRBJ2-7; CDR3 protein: CASSPGLFYEQYF; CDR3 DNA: TGTGCCAGCAGCCCGGGACTGTTTTACGAGCAGTACTTC
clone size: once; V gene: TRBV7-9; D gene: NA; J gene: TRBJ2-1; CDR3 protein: CASSLEQESSYNEQFF; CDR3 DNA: TGTGCCAGCAGCTTAGAACAGGAAAGCTCCTACAATGAGCAGTTCTTC
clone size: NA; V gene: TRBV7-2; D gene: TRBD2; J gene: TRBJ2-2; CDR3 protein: CASSLALAGGPYTGELFF; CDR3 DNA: TGTGCCAGCAGCTTGGCCCTAGCGGGAGGGCCCTACACCGGGGAGCTGTTTTTT
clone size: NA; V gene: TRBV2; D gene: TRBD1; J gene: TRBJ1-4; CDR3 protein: CASNLSGQNNEKLFF; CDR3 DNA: TGTGCCAGCAACCTCTCGGGACAGAATAATGAAAAACTGTTTTTT
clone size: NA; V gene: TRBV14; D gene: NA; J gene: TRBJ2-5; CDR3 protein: CASSQGGLVVETQYF; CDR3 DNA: TGTGCCAGCAGCCAAGGGGGGCTTGTGGTGGAGACCCAGTACTTC
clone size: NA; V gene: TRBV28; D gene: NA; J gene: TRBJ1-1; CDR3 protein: CATTSDTNTEAFF; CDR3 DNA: TGTGCCACCACATCCGATACGAACACTGAAGCTTTCTTT
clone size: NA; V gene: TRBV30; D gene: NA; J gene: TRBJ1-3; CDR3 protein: CAWSIRGNFGNTIYF; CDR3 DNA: TGTGCCTGGAGTATCAGGGGCAATTTTGGAAACACCATATATTTT
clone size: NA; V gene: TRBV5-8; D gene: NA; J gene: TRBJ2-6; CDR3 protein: CASSLETGSGANVLTF; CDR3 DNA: TGTGCCAGCAGCTTGGAAACAGGGTCTGGGGCCAACGTCCTGACTTTC
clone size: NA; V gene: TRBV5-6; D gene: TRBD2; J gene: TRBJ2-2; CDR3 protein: CASSVIPGGLAGTGELFF; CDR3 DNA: TGTGCCAGCAGCGTAATCCCGGGAGGACTAGCGGGAACAGGGGAGCTGTTTTTT
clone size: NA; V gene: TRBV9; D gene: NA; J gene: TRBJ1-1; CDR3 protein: CASSVFSGLGSTEAFF; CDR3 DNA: TGTGCCAGCAGCGTATTCTCGGGTTTAGGATCCACTGAAGCTTTCTTT
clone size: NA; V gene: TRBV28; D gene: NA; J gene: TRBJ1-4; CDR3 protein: CASKGTQGLNEKLFF; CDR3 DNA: TGTGCCAGCAAGGGTACCCAGGGGCTTAATGAAAAACTGTTTTTT
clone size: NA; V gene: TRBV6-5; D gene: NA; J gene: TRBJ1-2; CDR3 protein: CATTTESYGYTF; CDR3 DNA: TGTGCCACCACGACGGAGTCCTATGGCTACACCTTC
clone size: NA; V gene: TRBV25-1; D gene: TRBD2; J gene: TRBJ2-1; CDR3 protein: CASSEYLAGRVNEQFF; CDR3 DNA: TGTGCCAGCAGTGAATATCTGGCGGGGAGGGTTAATGAGCAGTTCTTC
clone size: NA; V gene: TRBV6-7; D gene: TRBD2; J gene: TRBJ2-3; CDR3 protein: CAMPPSCASGSPCTDTQYF; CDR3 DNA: TGTGCCATGCCCCCCAGTTGTGCTAGCGGGAGCCCTTGCACAGATACGCAGTATTTT
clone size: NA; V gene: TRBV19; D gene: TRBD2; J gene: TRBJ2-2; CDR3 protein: CASSILAGGPNTGELFF; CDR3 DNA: TGTGCCAGTAGTATCTTAGCGGGAGGGCCTAACACCGGGGAGCTGTTTTTT
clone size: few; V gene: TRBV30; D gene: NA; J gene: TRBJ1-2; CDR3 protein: CAWSEIGVGYTF; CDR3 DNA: TGTGCCTGGAGTGAGATAGGAGTTGGCTACACCTTC
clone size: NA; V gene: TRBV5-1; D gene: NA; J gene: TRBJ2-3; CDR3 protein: CASSVSGETTDTQYF; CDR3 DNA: TGCGCCAGCAGCGTGTCGGGAGAAACGACAGATACGCAGTATTTT
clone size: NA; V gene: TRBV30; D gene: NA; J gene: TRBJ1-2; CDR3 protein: CAWSVAGDGYTF; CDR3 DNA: TGTGCCTGGAGTGTGGCAGGGGATGGCTACACCTTC